This record concerns one T cell receptor (beta chain) sequence. Its specificity is not known. This entry belongs to a study of radiotherapy plus CTLA-4 blockade in lung cancer. Broader study findings: Blood-borne expansion of tumor-derived TCR clones followed radiotherapy plus ipilimumab.

This table comes from immunoSEQ multiplex PCR, and its TCRdb copy is limited to in-frame clones, with some not included. Of about 62,000 clones listed, around 77% are singletons. Receiving focal radiation plus CTLA-4 blockade with ipilimumab were patients who had chemo-refractory metastatic non-small-cell lung cancer. The length of the CDR3 is 16 residues. CDR1 and CDR2 from the germline V gene are SGHVS and FNYEAQ. Trimming cost V 5 bases and J 2 bases; bases outside gene matches: 8. The TCR was taken from a human donor with non-small cell lung cancer who had a complete response to radiotherapy plus ipilimumab. This rearrangement joins TRBV7-6 to TRBJ2-1; 8 bases fit TRBD2. Source: peripheral blood, taken from a patient treated with radiotherapy plus ipilimumab. The CDR3 DNA is TGTGCCAGCAGCCCAGGATGGCGGGGGGCCTACAATGAGCAGTTCTTC. Translating gives CASSPGWRGAYNEQFF. The entire variable domain, with the rest obtained from reference TRBV7-6 and TRBJ2-1, is as follows: GAGVSQSPRYKVTKRGQDVALRCDPISGHVSLYWYRQALGQGPEFLTYFNYEAQQDKSGLPNDRFSAERPEGSISTLTIQRTEQRDSAMYRCASSPGWRGAYNEQFFGPGTRLTVL.